This TCR beta chain is from a study of blood T cell repertoires in COVID-19. Study-level background: The origin of the acute and convalescent COVID-19 samples was the United States, Italy and Spain.

While infection was still active, Seattle patients were enrolled and then followed longitudinally. The germline CDR1 and CDR2 sequences are SNHLY and FYNNEI. The trim removed 6 bases at V and 2 bases at J, leaving 9 bases unmatched. The CDR3 is 15 residues long. In the authors' workflow: Amplifying reference gene primers gave estimates of nucleated cell counts. Clones were read by immunoSEQ multiplex PCR, and TCRdb kept only the in-frame ones, dropping some. V, J and clone size reflect that table, while D and trimming were determined from the DNA. The sample records more than 95,000 clones, roughly 80% being singletons.

The chain links TRBV2 to TRBJ2-7; 8 positions agree with TRBD1. Sample: peripheral blood. This receptor was obtained from a man older than 75 with COVID-19, enrolled during active disease. The CDR3 loop reads CASRASGTGTYEQYF. In DNA, the CDR3 is TGTGCCAGCAGGGCCTCCGGGACAGGTACCTACGAGCAGTACTTC.